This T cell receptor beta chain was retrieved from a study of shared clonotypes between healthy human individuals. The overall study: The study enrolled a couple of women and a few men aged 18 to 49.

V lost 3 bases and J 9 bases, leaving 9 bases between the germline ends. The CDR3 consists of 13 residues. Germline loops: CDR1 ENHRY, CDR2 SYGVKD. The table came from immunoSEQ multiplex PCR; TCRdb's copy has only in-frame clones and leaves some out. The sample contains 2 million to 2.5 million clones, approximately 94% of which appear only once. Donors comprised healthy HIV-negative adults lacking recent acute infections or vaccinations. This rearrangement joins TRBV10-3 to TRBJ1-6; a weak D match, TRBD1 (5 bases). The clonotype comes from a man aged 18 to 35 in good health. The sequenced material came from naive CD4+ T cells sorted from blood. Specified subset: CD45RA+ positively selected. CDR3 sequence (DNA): TGTGCCATCAGTGAAGGGGTAAGTTCACCCCTCCACTTT. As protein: CAISEGVSSPLHF.